This TCR beta chain comes out of a study of early T cells in non-severe SARS-CoV-2 infection. This clonotype came up a few times. The CDR3 consists of 17 residues. V was shortened by 4 bases and J by 1 base, with 16 bases between the two germline ends. Germline CDR1 is MNHEY and CDR2 is SVGAGI. Researchers tagged individual cDNA molecules with unique molecular identifiers. Each CDR3 protein is one row after TCRdb ran MiXCR on the 5' RACE reads. The table shows 70,000 to 85,000 distinct CDR3 sequences, with 5% occurring only once. Sequencing used whole blood, obtained at baseline. The rearrangement uses TRBV6-5 and TRBJ2-2; possible D gene TRBD2, 5 bases. This receptor was taken from an adult who was a healthcare worker with PCR-confirmed SARS-CoV-2 infection or an uninfected control (not recorded which). Written as DNA, the CDR3 is TGTGCCAGCAGTTCCCCCGGGTGGAGGAAGAACACCGGGGAGCTGTTTTTT. Its protein is CASSSPGWRKNTGELFF.